This T cell receptor beta chain derives from a study of blood T cell repertoires in COVID-19. The V and J ends lost 6 bases and 0 bases respectively, with 8 bases between them. Per the germline V gene, CDR1 is SGHNT and CDR2 is YYREEE (reference sequence). There are 13 residues in the CDR3. As originally analysed: By means of reference gene primer amplification, nucleated cell counts were estimated. The table came from immunoSEQ multiplex PCR; TCRdb's copy has only in-frame clones and leaves some out. V, J and clone size were drawn from that table, and D and trimming were deduced from the DNA. The table has some 300,000 clones, under 90% seen once; the top ten hold 2.9%.

What was sequenced was PBMCs or T cells enriched from blood (not recorded which). The chain is built from TRBV5-4 and TRBJ2-3; tentative D call: TRBD1 (5 bases). The clonotype originates from a woman in her forties or fifties who had been exposed to COVID-19. The CDR3 sequence: CASMGQSTDTQYF. The CDR3 bases are TGTGCCAGCATGGGGCAGAGCACAGATACGCAGTATTTT.